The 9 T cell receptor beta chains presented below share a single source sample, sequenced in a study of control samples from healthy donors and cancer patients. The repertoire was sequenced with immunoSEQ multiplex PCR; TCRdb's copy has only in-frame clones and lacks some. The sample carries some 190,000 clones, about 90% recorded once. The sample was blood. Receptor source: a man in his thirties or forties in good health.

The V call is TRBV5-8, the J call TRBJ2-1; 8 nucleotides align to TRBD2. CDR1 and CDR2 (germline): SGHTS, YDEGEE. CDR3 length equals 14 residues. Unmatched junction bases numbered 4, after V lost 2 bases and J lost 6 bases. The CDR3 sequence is CASSLPGTSNEQFF. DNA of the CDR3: TGTGCCAGCAGCTTACCCGGGACTAGCAATGAGCAGTTCTTC. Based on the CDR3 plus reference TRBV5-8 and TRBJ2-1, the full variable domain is EAGVTQSPTHLIKTRGQQATLRCSPISGHTSVYWYQQALGLGLQFLLWYDEGEERNRGNFPPRFSGRQFPNYSSELNVNALELEDSALYLCASSLPGTSNEQFFGPGTRLTVL.

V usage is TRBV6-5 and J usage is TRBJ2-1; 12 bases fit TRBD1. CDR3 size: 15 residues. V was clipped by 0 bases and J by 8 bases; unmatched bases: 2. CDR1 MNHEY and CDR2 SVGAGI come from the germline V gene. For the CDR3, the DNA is TGTGCCAGCAGTTACTCTGGGACAGGGGGCTATGAGCAGTTCTTC. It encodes CASSYSGTGGYEQFF.

DNA of the CDR3: TGTGCCAGCAGCTTAAGGCGACTAGCGGGGGGGTCGCGTCCCTACGAGCAGTACTTC. Translation gives CASSLRRLAGGSRPYEQYF. This chain connects TRBV7-2 to TRBJ2-7; 14 bases fit TRBD2. With V trimmed by 2 bases and J by 2 bases, 11 bases remained unmatched. The CDR3 extends over 19 amino acids. Per germline, CDR1 SGHTA and CDR2 FQGNSA. The full variable domain, in which reference TRBV7-2 and TRBJ2-7 provide the parts outside the CDR3, is GAGVSQSPSNKVTEKGKDVELRCDPISGHTALYWYRQSLGQGLEFLIYFQGNSAPDKSGLPSDRFSAERTGGSVSTLTIQRTQQEDSAVYLCASSLRRLAGGSRPYEQYFGPGTRLTVT.

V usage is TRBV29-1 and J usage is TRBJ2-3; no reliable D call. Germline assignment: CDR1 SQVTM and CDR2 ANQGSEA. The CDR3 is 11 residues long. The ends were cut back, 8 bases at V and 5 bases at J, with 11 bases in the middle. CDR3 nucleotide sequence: TGCAGCCCCGGCCCCGTAGATACGCAGTATTTT. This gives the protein CSPGPVDTQYF.

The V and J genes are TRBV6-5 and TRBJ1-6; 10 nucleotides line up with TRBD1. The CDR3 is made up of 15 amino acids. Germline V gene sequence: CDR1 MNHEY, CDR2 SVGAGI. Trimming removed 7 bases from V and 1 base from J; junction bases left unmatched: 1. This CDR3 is CASMDRGSYNSPLHF. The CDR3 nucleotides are TGTGCCAGCATGGACAGGGGGTCCTATAATTCACCCCTCCACTTT.

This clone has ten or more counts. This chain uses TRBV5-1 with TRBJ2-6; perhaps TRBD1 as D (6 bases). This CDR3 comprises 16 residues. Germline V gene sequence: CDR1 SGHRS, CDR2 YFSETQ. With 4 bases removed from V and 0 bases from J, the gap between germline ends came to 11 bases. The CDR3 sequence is CASSTRQVSGANVLTF. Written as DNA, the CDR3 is TGCGCCAGCAGCACCCGACAGGTCTCTGGGGCCAACGTCCTGACTTTC.

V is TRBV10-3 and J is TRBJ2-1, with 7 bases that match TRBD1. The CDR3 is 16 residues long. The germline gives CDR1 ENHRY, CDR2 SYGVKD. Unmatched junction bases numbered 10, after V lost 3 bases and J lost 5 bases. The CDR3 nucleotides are TGTGCCATCAGTGACCCGAGGGACAGACACAACAATGAGCAGTTCTTC. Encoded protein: CAISDPRDRHNNEQFF.

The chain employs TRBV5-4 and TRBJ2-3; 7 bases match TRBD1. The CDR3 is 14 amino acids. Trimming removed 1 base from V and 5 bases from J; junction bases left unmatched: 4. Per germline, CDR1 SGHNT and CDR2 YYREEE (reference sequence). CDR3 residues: CASSLSTGVDTQYF. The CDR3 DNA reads TGTGCCAGCAGCTTGTCAACAGGGGTAGATACGCAGTATTTT.

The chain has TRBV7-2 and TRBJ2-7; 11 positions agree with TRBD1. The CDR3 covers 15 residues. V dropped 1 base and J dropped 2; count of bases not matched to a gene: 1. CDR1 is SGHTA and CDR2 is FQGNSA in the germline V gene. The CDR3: CASSLEGQGAYEQYF. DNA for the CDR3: TGTGCCAGCAGCTTAGAGGGACAGGGGGCCTACGAGCAGTACTTC.